This paragraph reports one T cell receptor beta chain. Germline lookup yields CDR1 LGHNA and CDR2 YSLEER. V shed 1 base, J shed 2 bases, and the junction held 3 bases outside the gene matches. This CDR3 has 15 residues. The PCR ran on 60 Vbeta and 13 Jbeta primers. Some clones are missing from TCRdb's copy, which holds only in-frame ones; the method was immunoSEQ multiplex PCR. The sample lists around 130,000 clones, around three quarters occurring once. This sample is part of a study of cytomegalovirus exposure and HLA in healthy donors. Material: PBMCs. This TCR was recovered from a woman between 45 and 60 years old in good health and CMV-seronegative. The V gene is TRBV4-3, the J gene TRBJ2-7, with TRBD2 matching over 9 bases. The CDR3 protein is CASSQGTSETYEQYF. DNA of the CDR3: TGCGCCAGCAGCCAAGGGACTAGCGAGACCTACGAGCAGTACTTC.